The sequence of this TCR beta chain was determined in a study of early T cells in non-severe SARS-CoV-2 infection. About the research overall: Whole-blood bulk RNA, unsorted, was sequenced, and chains were unpaired.

Findings of the study overall: Comparison of clonotypes with VDJdb favored anti-spike CD8 responses while missing private and CD4 specificities.

Individual cDNA molecules received unique molecular identifiers during library preparation. MiXCR, run by TCRdb on the 5' RACE reads, gives a single entry per CDR3 protein. The table lists about 29,000 distinct CDR3 sequences, more than 4% of them singletons. A note on this clonotype: Its antigen is currently unknown.

Sample: whole blood. This receptor was identified in an adult who was a healthcare worker with PCR-confirmed SARS-CoV-2 infection or an uninfected control (not recorded which).

As DNA, the CDR3 is TGTGCCAGCAGTTCCATCGGGACTAGCGGGAGGGACTACGAGCAGTACTTC. Protein: CASSSIGTSGRDYEQYF. V gene TRBV6-5 combines with J gene TRBJ2-7; 16 bases match TRBD2. The V gene end was trimmed by 4 bases and the J gene end by 3 bases; junction bases not matched to a gene: 6. The CDR3 sequence is 17 residues long. The germline V gene has CDR1 MNHEY and CDR2 SVGAGI.